The T cell receptor beta chain described here comes from a study of molecular identifiers for immune sequencing clone quantification. Study results and caveats: Clones carrying above 20 RNA copies accounted for over 98% of effector molecules, under 1% in naive cells. For highly expanded clones, sizes could be underestimated when identical TCR molecules share a barcode.

This CDR3 is built from 13 residues. Trimming left V 3 bases short and J 2 bases short, with 11 bases between. Per the germline V gene, CDR1 is SQVTM and CDR2 is ANQGSEA. This clonotype was picked up many times. Antigen specificity is unknown. Generation of bulk TCR libraries relied on previously described methods and listed TCR primers. TCRdb recomputed calls from the PCR reads with MiXCR, one row per CDR3 protein. The sample holds 550,000 to 750,000 distinct CDR3 sequences, approximately 20% seen once. The specimen sequenced was naive CD8+ T cells from blood, with Jurkat cell RNA spiked in. Specified subset: FACS-sorted CD8+CD4-CCR7+CD45RA+ naive T cells. The TCR sequence derives from a human donor in good health. Some libraries in this study had Jurkat cell RNA spiked in. This chain uses TRBV29-1 with TRBJ2-7, with D possibly TRBD1 on 6 matching bases. The CDR3: CSVDAGDTYEQYF. In DNA form, the CDR3 reads TGCAGCGTTGATGCAGGGGATACCTACGAGCAGTACTTC.